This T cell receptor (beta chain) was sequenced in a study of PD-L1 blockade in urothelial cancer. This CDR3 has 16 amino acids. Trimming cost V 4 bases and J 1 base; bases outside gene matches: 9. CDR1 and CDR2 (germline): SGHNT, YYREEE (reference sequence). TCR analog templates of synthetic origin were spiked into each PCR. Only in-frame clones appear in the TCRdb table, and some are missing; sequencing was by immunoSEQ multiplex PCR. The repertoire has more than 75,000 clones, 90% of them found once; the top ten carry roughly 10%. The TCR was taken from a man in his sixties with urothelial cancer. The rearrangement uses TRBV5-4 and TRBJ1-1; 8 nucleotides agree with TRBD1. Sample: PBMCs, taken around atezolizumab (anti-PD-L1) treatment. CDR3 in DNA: TGTGCCAGCAGCGTCTCAGGGGGCGCTTGGAACACTGAAGCTTTCTTT. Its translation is CASSVSGGAWNTEAFF.